Listed below are T cell receptor beta chains from one sample, sequenced in a study of CD8+ T cells in alopecia areata. Here immunoSEQ multiplex PCR was the method, and the copy in TCRdb shows in-frame clones only, minus some. The sample has 200,000 or so clones; 40% to 45% are singletons. Sample: CD4+ T cells sorted from blood, taken between weeks 36 and 40, from a patient treated with tofacitinib. The receptor set was obtained from a human donor with alopecia areata. Each CDR3 is given with its conserved first and last residue. A D gene is named only where the DNA matches it firmly. Part of the rows lack a size; the others show once, few, many or a class for expanded clones.

j_call d_call clone_size v_call cdr3_nt cdr3_aa
TRBJ2-7 NA NA TRBV4-1 TGCGCCAGCAGCCAAGACGAAGGCGATCCGCAGTACTTC CASSQDEGDPQYF
TRBJ1-3 TRBD1 few TRBV6-1 TGTGCCAGCAGCCGGACAGGCTCTGGAAACACCATATATTTT CASSRTGSGNTIYF
TRBJ2-1 TRBD2 once TRBV7-3 TGTGCCAGCAGCTTAATAGGCGGGAGCTCCTACAATGAGCAGTTCTTC CASSLIGGSSYNEQFF
TRBJ2-4 NA once TRBV5-1 TGCGCCAGCAGCTTGTCAGAGGGAGTAATCCAAAACATTCAGTACTTC CASSLSEGVIQNIQYF
TRBJ2-7 NA few TRBV2 TGTGCCAGCAGTGGTCAGCTCGAGCAGTACTTC CASSGQLEQYF
TRBJ2-6 NA NA TRBV7-9 TGTGCCAGCAGCTTAGTTAGGACTCCTGGGGCCAACGTCCTGACTTTC CASSLVRTPGANVLTF
TRBJ2-5 NA NA TRBV4-2 TGTGCCAGCAGCCAAGACAGGATAATCAAAGAGACCCAGTACTTC CASSQDRIIKETQYF
TRBJ2-2 TRBD2 few TRBV4-3 TGCGCCAGCATCCCCCGCGGGAGGGCTGAACCGGGGGAGCTGTTTTTT CASIPRGRAEPGELFF
TRBJ2-7 NA NA TRBV9 TGTGCCAGCAGCGAGCACCCCGGGACGAGAAGCTACGAGCAGTACTTC CASSEHPGTRSYEQYF
TRBJ2-6 NA NA TRBV30 TGTGCCTGGAGTGGAAACGGGGCCAACGTCCTGACTTTC CAWSGNGANVLTF
TRBJ2-2 TRBD2 few TRBV30 TGTGCCTGGAATCGATTTAGCGGGAAAGGGGGCACCGGGGAGCTGTTTTTT CAWNRFSGKGGTGELFF
TRBJ2-5 TRBD2 few TRBV10-3 TGTGCCATCAGTCGCACTAGCGAGGTGGAGACCCAGTACTTC CAISRTSEVETQYF
TRBJ2-7 NA NA TRBV30 TGTGCCTGGAGTTTCCCCCCTGGGGAGCAGTACTTC CAWSFPPGEQYF
TRBJ1-2 NA NA TRBV6-5 TGTGCCAGCAGTTTGAACGGAAACGGCTACACCTTC CASSLNGNGYTF
TRBJ1-1 NA few TRBV29-1 TGCAGCGCCCACGTAATGACTGAAGCTTTCTTT CSAHVMTEAFF
TRBJ2-1 TRBD2 few TRBV7-2 TGTGCCAGCAGCTTCAATCCCCCGGGACTAGCGGGAGGGGGGAATGAGCAGTTCTTC CASSFNPPGLAGGGNEQFF
TRBJ2-2 NA NA TRBV15 TGTGCCACCAGCAGAGATCAGACAGCAACCGGGGAGCTGTTTTTT CATSRDQTATGELFF
TRBJ2-3 TRBD2 NA TRBV9 TGTGCCAGCAGCGTAGACGCCGGGAGGGGCACAGATACGCAGTATTTT CASSVDAGRGTDTQYF
TRBJ1-1 NA NA TRBV29-1 TGCAGCGTCCAAGGGTCGAACACTGAAGCTTTCTTT CSVQGSNTEAFF
TRBJ2-6 NA NA TRBV4-2 TGTGCCAGCAGCCAAGTAATGTTGGGGGCCAACGTCCTGACTTTC CASSQVMLGANVLTF
TRBJ2-7 NA few TRBV7-9 TGTGCCAGCAGCTTAAGCTTACGACCCAACGAGCAGTACTTC CASSLSLRPNEQYF
TRBJ2-7 NA NA TRBV5-1 TGCGCCAGCAGCTCCTCCGGGACGCAATCTTACGAGCAGTACTTC CASSSSGTQSYEQYF
TRBJ2-7 NA NA TRBV6-5 TGTGCCAGCAGTAGGACAAGTAATTACGAGCAGTACTTC CASSRTSNYEQYF
TRBJ2-1 NA few TRBV5-1 TGCGCCAGCAGCTTGGCCACACACAATGAGCAGTTCTTC CASSLATHNEQFF
TRBJ2-3 TRBD1 few TRBV5-4 TGTGCCAGCAGCTCTGGGACAGGGAGAGGTACGCAGTATTTT CASSSGTGRGTQYF
TRBJ2-3 NA NA TRBV5-6 TGTGCCAGCAGCTTAGCGCAGGGCCAGACGCAGTATTTT CASSLAQGQTQYF
TRBJ2-3 TRBD2 NA TRBV7-6 TGTGCCAGCAGCCTACCCCGCCTAGCGGGAGGGCCAACAGATACGCAGTATTTT CASSLPRLAGGPTDTQYF
TRBJ1-1 NA few TRBV28 TGTGCCACGGAGCTGAACACTGAAGCTTTCTTT CATELNTEAFF
TRBJ1-2 NA NA TRBV5-6 TGTGCCAGCAGCCCAGACCCGATTAACTATGGCTACACCTTC CASSPDPINYGYTF
TRBJ2-3 TRBD2 many TRBV2 TGTGCCAGCAGTGATCCGTTAGGCGGGAGGGCGACAGATACGCAGTATTTT CASSDPLGGRATDTQYF
TRBJ2-7 NA NA TRBV11-3 TGTGCCAGCAGCTCGACTAGGGACGGCACCTACGGGCAGTACTTC CASSSTRDGTYGQYF
TRBJ2-7 NA NA TRBV4-1 TGCGCCAGCAGCCCAGGCAAGACCTCGGCCTACGAGCAGTACTTC CASSPGKTSAYEQYF
TRBJ2-1 TRBD1 NA TRBV7-9 TGTGCCAGCAGCCAGTACTCGGGACAGGGACTCTACAATGAGCAGTTCTTC CASSQYSGQGLYNEQFF
TRBJ1-5 TRBD1 NA TRBV6-5 TGTGCCAGCAGTCTAGGACAGGGTAAGCAGCCCCAGCATTTT CASSLGQGKQPQHF
TRBJ2-2 NA few TRBV11-2 TGTGCCAGCAGCTATCTGTACCAGAAAACTTACACCGGGGAGCTGTTTTTT CASSYLYQKTYTGELFF